This T cell receptor beta chain emerged from a study of early stage breast cancer tumors (dated by TCRdb to the late 2010s). For the study in its entirety: Of the 15 to 20 invasive breast tumors, twelve were found to be estrogen receptor-positive, progesterone receptor-positive and HER2-negative. On average, each sample got 7.5 to 10-fold read coverage. Eight of the 12 ER+/PR+/HER2- tumors were invasive ductal carcinomas, while the other four were invasive lobular carcinomas. A total of 2,651,842 templates, representing 1,097,674 unique clonotypes, were detected across all samples.

Each sample was amplified as two independent genomic DNA replicates: around 0.45 ug for blood and about 1.4 ug for tumor or normal breast. TCRB sequencing of genomic DNA was carried out with the ImmunoSeq Intro kit according to the manufacturer's instructions. Multiplex PCR was run for 31 cycles using proprietary primers and spike-in control sequences for absolute quantification. Single-end 150-bp reads were used to sequence an 87-bp fragment spanning the CDR3 plus the flanking V and J genes. Each lane of an Illumina MiSeq running version 3.0 chemistry carried seven multiplexed samples, with two replicates apiece. Regarding the original processing steps: The vendor's proprietary pipeline handled the raw data processing, merging both replicates into a single result for each sample. A clonotype was defined as productive rearrangements that share the same V-gene family, CDR3 amino acid sequence and J-gene segment. Clonality was computed as 1 minus the normalized Shannon entropy (Pielou evenness) of TCRB abundances. T cell density was estimated as total templates divided by the number of input cells, with the number of input cells inferred from the DNA input amount. Total repertoire diversity and clonality were estimated with Recon using default parameters. A clonotype counted as tumor-enriched if its abundance in tumor exceeded 0.1% and was at least 32-fold higher than its abundance in normal breast. The source is immuneACCESS, and TCRdb retained only in-frame sequences with V and J called. Part of the clones is not carried over; for the studies checked, unresolved V genes explain less than half of this, and the remainder is unexplained. D and trimming were read from the DNA, whereas the V and J calls and clone size are those reported in that table. Counted in this sample were more than 65,000 clones; roughly 80% of them appeared once. The top ten hold approximately 4.5% of the sample.

General study outcomes and caveats: Approximately 2.5-fold higher T cell density and higher clonality were observed in tumors than in adjacent normal breast tissue. Repertoires from blood resembled normal breast more closely than tumor, and using blood as a reference for each tissue separated tumor from normal in about 85% of the 16 patients. Enriched TCRB sequences shared across patients were mostly commonly generated sequences, unlikely to play an important role in the tumor microenvironment. Analysis by tumor subtype was prevented by the small cohort size. Sequencing bulk genomic DNA from unsorted cells could not capture chain pairing or functional markers like CD4, CD8 and FOXP3.

The study profiled bulk TCR beta-chain repertoires in matched peripheral blood, tumor and adjacent normal breast tissue taken from around 15 patients with early-stage breast cancer. Before surgery, whole blood (about 5-10 mL) was collected into EDTA tubes and processed within 2 hours. Ficoll-Paque centrifugation in SepMate-50 tubes was used to isolate peripheral blood mononuclear cells. PBMCs were cryopreserved in roughly 90% FBS with around 10% DMSO in aliquots of about 1.8 to 4.5 million cells and stored in liquid nitrogen. The Qiagen AllPrep DNA/RNA Mini kit was used for genomic DNA extraction. To note about this clone: Its antigen remains undetermined. Base qualities are missing; no much larger clone stands one base away.

The germline ends are 10 bases apart after V is trimmed by 3 bases and J by 1 base. For CDR1 and CDR2, the germline V gene (reference sequence) lists LNHDA and SQIVND. The cysteine opens and the phenylalanine closes a CDR3 of 15 amino acids. Just the 45-base CDR3 DNA is kept, in frame starting at base 1. The chain was built from TRBV19 and TRBJ2-1; 5 matching bases give a weak D call of TRBD2. The TCR originated in a person aged 35-55 years with breast cancer. The sequenced sample was blood. The CDR3: CASSIGGGSYNEQFF. The bases read TGTGCCAGTAGTATTGGTGGAGGTTCCTACAATGAGCAGTTCTTC.